A single sample is the source of the 11 T cell receptor beta chains below, sequenced in a study of blood T cell repertoires in COVID-19 (dated by TCRdb to 2018 to 2021). Preparation of the library involved the immunoSEQ multiplex PCR assay. TCRdb stores this immuneACCESS table with in-frame sequences only. Part of the clones is absent; in the studies checked, under half of the shortfall reflects unresolved V genes, and no reason is known for the rest. The sample table records more than 90,000 clones; approximately 81% of these occur just once. The ten biggest clones cover 3.5% to 5% of the sample. Sequencing was performed on peripheral blood. The receptors stem from a man aged 55-75 years with acute or convalescent COVID-19.

The chain couples TRBV5-1 to TRBJ2-5, with TRBD1 matching over 9 bases. The germline gives CDR1 SGHRS, CDR2 YFSETQ. The junction had 3 bases not matched to a gene; V was cut back by 1 base and J by 5 bases. The CDR3 has 14 residues. Here the CDR3 reads CASSLTTGGETQYF. CDR3 in DNA: TGCGCCAGCAGCTTGACGACAGGGGGTGAGACCCAGTACTTC.

This clone was observed once. This chain connects TRBV7-9 to TRBJ2-5; D perhaps matches TRBD2 (6 bases). The CDR3 loop spans 13 amino acids. Trimming stripped 6 bases from V and 5 bases from J, with 13 bases between. Germline lookup yields CDR1 SEHNR and CDR2 FQNEAQ (reference sequence). The chain's CDR3 is CASRFTSPETQYF. The CDR3 bases are TGTGCCAGCAGATTTACTAGCCCGGAGACCCAGTACTTC.

In the case of this clone: The sample holds other DNA sequences that translate to the same CDR3. The chain combines TRBV2 with TRBJ2-3; 8 bases are a match to TRBD1. Trimming took 6 bases from V and 0 from J; bases not matched to a gene: 5. The CDR3 is 15 residues long. The V gene's germline CDR1 is SNHLY and CDR2 FYNNEI. The CDR3, as DNA: TGTGCCAGCAGCGGACAGGGAACTAGCACAGATACGCAGTATTTT. This encodes CASSGQGTSTDTQYF.

This clone occurred a few times. The genes are TRBV6-1 and TRBJ2-3; D is possibly TRBD1 (5 bases). The CDR3 runs 15 residues. Trimming left V 1 base short and J 2 bases short, with 10 bases between. The germline gives CDR1 MNHNS, CDR2 SASEGT. The CDR3 sequence is CASSEGGGYTDTQYF. CDR3 sequence (DNA): TGTGCCAGCAGTGAAGGGGGCGGCTACACAGATACGCAGTATTTT.

The J gene is TRBJ1-2, the V gene TRBV7-9, with D tentatively TRBD1 (5 bases). The CDR3 is 15 amino acids. Germline V gene sequence: CDR1 SEHNR, CDR2 FQNEAQ (reference sequence). Trimming took off 10 bases at V and 8 bases at J, with 26 bases between the two ends. The CDR3 sequence is CATRGAGLYGYGYTF. Here the CDR3 DNA reads TGTGCCACCCGTGGCGCAGGGCTATATGGGTACGGCTACACCTTC. The whole variable domain, remainder taken from reference TRBV7-9 and TRBJ1-2, is DTGVSQNPRHKITKRGQNVTFRCDPISEHNRLYWYRQTLGQGPEFLTYFQNEAQLEKSRLLSDRFSAERPKGSFSTLEIQRTEQGDSAMYLCATRGAGLYGYGYTFGSGTRLTVV.

V usage is TRBV5-4 and J usage is TRBJ1-1; 9 nucleotides agree with TRBD1. The junction had 4 bases not matched to a gene; V was cut back by 4 bases and J by 3 bases. CDR3 length equals 14 residues. Germline V gene data show CDR1 as SGHNT and CDR2 as YYREEE (reference sequence). CDR3 nucleotides: TGTGCCAGCAGCCGGACAGGGGCCGACACTGAAGCTTTCTTT. This codes for CASSRTGADTEAFF.

The chain couples TRBV19 to TRBJ1-5, with 9 nucleotides matching TRBD1. The CDR3 is made up of 15 amino acids. Trimming cost V 0 bases and J 4 bases; bases outside gene matches: 1. Germline V gene lookup returns CDR1 LNHDA and CDR2 SQIVND (reference sequence). For the CDR3, the DNA is TGTGCCAGTAGTATAGAAGGACAGGGGAATCAGCCCCAGCATTTT. Translating gives CASSIEGQGNQPQHF.

This chain joins TRBV6-5 and TRBJ2-5; tentative D call: TRBD2 (6 bases). The germline CDR1 and CDR2 sequences are MNHEY and SVGAGI. Trimming left V 2 bases short and J 3 bases short, with 10 bases between. CDR3 size: 14 residues. The CDR3 sequence is CASSYLSGKETQYF. For the CDR3, the DNA is TGTGCCAGCAGTTACCTTAGCGGTAAAGAGACCCAGTACTTC.

The chain couples TRBV11-2 to TRBJ1-2; TRBD1 might be the D (5 bases). The CDR3 covers 12 residues. Trimming took off 1 base at V and 10 bases at J, with 10 bases between the two ends. Germline CDR1 reads SGHAT; CDR2 reads FQNNGV. The CDR3 DNA is TGTGCCAGCAGCTTAGCCAGGGAAGTCTACACCTTC. Residues: CASSLAREVYTF. Full variable domain (rest looked up from reference TRBV11-2 and TRBJ1-2): EAGVAQSPRYKIIEKRQSVAFWCNPISGHATLYWYQQILGQGPKLLIQFQNNGVVDDSQLPKDRFSAERLKGVDSTLKIQPAKLEDSAVYLCASSLAREVYTFGSGTRLTVV.

This sequence joins TRBV5-1 and TRBJ2-3; 9 nucleotides agree with TRBD2. CDR3 length: 16 amino acids. Germline CDR1 SGHRS, CDR2 YFSETQ. V shed 0 bases and J 2 bases; nucleotides not matched to a gene: 4. The CDR3 DNA follows: TGCGCCAGCAGCTTGGTTGGCGGGGGGGTCACAGATACGCAGTATTTT. It encodes CASSLVGGGVTDTQYF.

The gene calls are TRBV2 and TRBJ1-5; D is unresolved. Trimming removed 3 bases at V and 6 bases at J, with 6 bases between. This CDR3 is built from 12 residues. Germline assignment: CDR1 SNHLY and CDR2 FYNNEI. The CDR3 protein is CASSDVRQPQHF. DNA of the CDR3: TGTGCCAGCAGTGACGTCCGTCAGCCCCAGCATTTT.